Presented here are 18 T cell receptor beta chains from one specimen sequenced in a study of beta chain features in type 1 diabetes. The whole isolated RNA underwent reverse transcription, so sequencing captured expressed TCRB transcripts. TCRdb's copy holds only in-frame clones and misses some; the assay was immunoSEQ multiplex PCR. The sample consists of about 360,000 clones, approximately 12% of them appearing once. Input material: naive CD4+ T cells from blood. Every receptor here comes from a man aged 18 to 29 in good health.

This clone turned up a few times. V and J are TRBV5-1 and TRBJ2-2; D is undetermined. This CDR3 is built from 15 residues. Germline loops: CDR1 SGHRS, CDR2 YFSETQ. V was shortened by 2 bases and J by 5 bases, with 13 bases between the two germline ends. For the CDR3, the DNA is TGCGCCAGCAGCTTACCCGTGGCCAGAACCGGGGAGCTGTTTTTT. Amino acids: CASSLPVARTGELFF.

CDR3 in amino acids: CASSLQENTEAFF. The CDR3 DNA follows: TGTGCCAGCAGCCTCCAGGAGAACACTGAAGCTTTCTTT. The rearrangement uses TRBV14 and TRBJ1-1; D not resolved. The CDR3 extends over 13 amino acids. CDR1 is SGHDN, CDR2 FVKESK, per germline. V shed 4 bases and J shed 1 base, with 7 bases lying between them.

This clone was seen a few times. The chain links TRBV30 to TRBJ1-2; TRBD1 is a possible D gene (5 bases). Germline V lookup: CDR1 GTSNPN, CDR2 SVGIG (reference sequence). Between the trimmed V and J ends, which lost 2 bases and 8 bases, there was a span of 15 bases. The CDR3 loop spans 13 amino acids. The CDR3 bases are TGTGCCTGGAGTCCCCCCCTTAGGGGCGGCTACACCTTC. It is translated as CAWSPPLRGGYTF.

Here the CDR3 DNA reads TGCAGCGCCCAAGGAGGGTTCTCAATTTACGAGCAGTACTTC. Its protein is CSAQGGFSIYEQYF. This sequence joins TRBV29-1 and TRBJ2-7; D perhaps matches TRBD2 (6 bases). In germline, CDR1 is SQVTM, CDR2 ANQGSEA. With 7 bases removed from V and 4 bases from J, the gap between germline ends came to 20 bases. The CDR3 runs to 14 residues.

The chain joins TRBV30 to TRBJ2-3; 10 positions match TRBD2. CDR1 is GTSNPN, CDR2 SVGIG, per germline (reference sequence). J gave up 1 base and V 3 bases, and 4 bases lay outside the gene matches. The CDR3 runs to 15 residues. This CDR3 reads CAWRAGGTRTDTQYF. In DNA, the CDR3 is TGTGCCTGGAGAGCGGGGGGGACCCGCACAGATACGCAGTATTTT.

This clone was found a few times. The sample has other DNA sequences that encode this CDR3 too. The chain links TRBV5-4 to TRBJ1-2; TRBD1 matches 8 bases. Unmatched junction bases numbered 3, after V lost 0 bases and J lost 8 bases. This CDR3 contains 13 residues. In germline, CDR1 is SGHNT, CDR2 YYREEE (reference sequence). The CDR3 nucleotides read TGTGCCAGCAGCTTGGCAGGGGGCGCGGGCTACACCTTC. Amino acids: CASSLAGGAGYTF.

This clone was counted a few times. The chain uses TRBV7-9 and TRBJ1-1; TRBD1 might be the D (5 bases). CDR1 and CDR2 from the germline V gene are SEHNR and FQNEAQ (reference sequence). V lost 2 bases, J lost 1 base, and 11 bases lay in between. CDR3 length equals 15 residues. DNA of the CDR3: TGTGCCAGCAGCTTACGCGCGACAGCGAACACTGAAGCTTTCTTT. Its protein is CASSLRATANTEAFF.

The sample holds a few counts of this clone. The chain recombines TRBV4-2 with TRBJ2-1; D is undetermined. V dropped 0 bases and J dropped 10 bases, with 4 bases sitting between them. Germline V gives CDR1 LGHNA, CDR2 YNFKEQ. This CDR3 region has 11 residues. This CDR3 is CASSQETEQFF. CDR3 nucleotides: TGTGCCAGCAGCCAAGAGACAGAGCAGTTCTTC.

The table lists this clone with a few counts. The chain joins TRBV30 to TRBJ1-6; no firm D call. Germline V CDR1 and CDR2: GTSNPN, SVGIG (reference sequence). Trimming removed 4 bases from V and 10 bases from J, with 17 bases in between. The CDR3 loop spans 14 amino acids. The CDR3 spells CAWTAVGVDSPLHF. CDR3 DNA: TGTGCCTGGACCGCAGTGGGAGTTGACTCACCCCTCCACTTT.

The rearrangement joins TRBV19 to TRBJ2-5, with D possibly being TRBD1 (6 bases). V dropped 4 bases and J dropped 0 bases, with 12 bases sitting between them. Germline V gene lookup returns CDR1 LNHDA and CDR2 SQIVND (reference sequence). The CDR3 sequence is 15 residues long. The CDR3 DNA is TGTGCCAGTAGTAAGGACAGATCGTACCAAGAGACCCAGTACTTC. This translates into CASSKDRSYQETQYF.

In its sample, this clone was seen a few times. This chain connects TRBV7-9 to TRBJ1-2; TRBD1 aligns across 7 bases. CDR1 is SEHNR and CDR2 is FQNEAQ in the germline V gene (reference sequence). This CDR3 is 13 amino acids long. V was pared by 3 bases and J by 8 bases, with 6 bases of the junction left unmatched. For the CDR3, the DNA is TGTGCCAGCAGCTTCGACAGGGCCGGGGGCTACACCTTC. This sequence encodes CASSFDRAGGYTF.

This clone occurred a few times. V and J are TRBV5-1 and TRBJ2-1; 7 positions agree with TRBD1. The CDR3 length is 15 residues. Per germline, CDR1 SGHRS and CDR2 YFSETQ. V lost 0 bases and J lost 8; bases outside the gene matches: 8. The CDR3 loop is CASSLGGDRAHEQFF. CDR3 nucleotides: TGCGCCAGCAGCTTGGGTGGAGACAGGGCACATGAGCAGTTCTTC.

The gene calls are TRBV25-1 and TRBJ1-4; the D is unclear. The CDR3 spans 11 residues. The V and J ends lost 4 bases and 10 bases respectively, with 7 bases between them. Germline V gives CDR1 MGHDK, CDR2 SYGVNS. The CDR3 loop is CASSAGRKLFF. In nucleotides, the CDR3 is TGTGCCAGCAGTGCCGGTAGAAAACTGTTTTTT. The full variable domain, its missing parts supplied by reference TRBV25-1 and TRBJ1-4, is EADIYQTPRYLVIGTGKKITLECSQTMGHDKMYWYQQDPGMELHLIHYSYGVNSTEKGDLSSESTVSRIRTEHFPLTLESARPSHTSQYLCASSAGRKLFFGSGTQLSVL.

This clone was detected a few times. The gene calls are TRBV4-3 and TRBJ1-1, with a weak D call TRBD1 (6 bases). V shed 4 bases and J shed 8 bases, with 14 bases lying between them. CDR3 length: 13 residues. Germline V gene lookup returns CDR1 LGHNA and CDR2 YSLEER. The CDR3 region is CASSLQRTAEAFF. CDR3 nucleotide sequence: TGCGCCAGCAGCCTCCAACGGACAGCCGAAGCTTTCTTT.

The rearrangement joins TRBV20-1 to TRBJ2-7; 8 bases match TRBD1. Germline V CDR1 and CDR2: DFQATT, SNEGSKA (reference sequence). The CDR3 length is 11 residues. V dropped 6 bases and J dropped 6; count of bases not matched to a gene: 4. Here the CDR3 DNA reads TGCAGTGCCAACAGGGGGACCGAGCAGTACTTC. Protein: CSANRGTEQYF.

This clone has more than one count but fewer than ten. The chain is built from TRBV14 and TRBJ1-1; D is uncertain. The CDR3 covers 13 residues. The V end was cut by 0 bases, the J end by 3 bases, with 5 bases between. Germline V lookup: CDR1 SGHDN, CDR2 FVKESK. This CDR3 is CASSQDEYTEAFF. The CDR3 DNA follows: TGTGCCAGCAGCCAAGACGAGTACACTGAAGCTTTCTTT. The full variable domain, rest sourced from reference TRBV14 and TRBJ1-1, is EAGVTQFPSHSVIEKGQTVTLRCDPISGHDNLYWYRRVMGKEIKFLLHFVKESKQDESGMPNNRFLAERTGGTYSTLKVQPAELEDSGVYFCASSQDEYTEAFFGQGTRLTVV.

This chain joins TRBV30 and TRBJ1-1; D is possibly TRBD1 (5 bases). Germline CDR1 reads GTSNPN; CDR2 reads SVGIG (reference sequence). The CDR3 loop spans 10 amino acids. The V end was cut by 2 bases, the J end by 11 bases, with 9 bases between. CDR3 sequence reads: CAWSKSGAFF. In DNA, the CDR3 is TGTGCCTGGAGTAAGTCAGGGGCTTTCTTT.

This clone was seen more than once but under ten times. This chain links TRBV11-2 with TRBJ2-7; 13 nucleotides line up with TRBD2. The CDR3 has 16 amino acids. Germline lookup yields CDR1 SGHAT and CDR2 FQNNGV. J lost 3 bases, V lost 5 bases, and 7 bases had no gene match. CDR3 region: CASSPWTSGGFYEQYF. The DNA for the CDR3 is TGTGCCAGCAGCCCTTGGACTAGCGGGGGATTCTACGAGCAGTACTTC. The entire variable domain, with the rest obtained from reference TRBV11-2 and TRBJ2-7, is as follows: EAGVAQSPRYKIIEKRQSVAFWCNPISGHATLYWYQQILGQGPKLLIQFQNNGVVDDSQLPKDRFSAERLKGVDSTLKIQPAKLEDSAVYLCASSPWTSGGFYEQYFGPGTRLTVT.